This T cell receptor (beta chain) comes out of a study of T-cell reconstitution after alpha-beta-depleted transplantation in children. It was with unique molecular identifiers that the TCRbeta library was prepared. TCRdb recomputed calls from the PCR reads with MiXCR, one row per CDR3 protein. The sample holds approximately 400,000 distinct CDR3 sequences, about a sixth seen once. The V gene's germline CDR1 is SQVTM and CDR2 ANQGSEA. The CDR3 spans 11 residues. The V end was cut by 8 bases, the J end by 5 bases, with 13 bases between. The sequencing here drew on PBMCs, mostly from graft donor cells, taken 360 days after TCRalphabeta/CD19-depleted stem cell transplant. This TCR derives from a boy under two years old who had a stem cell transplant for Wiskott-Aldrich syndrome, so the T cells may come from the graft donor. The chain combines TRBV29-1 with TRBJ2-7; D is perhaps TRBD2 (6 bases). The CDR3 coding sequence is TGCAGCTCAACGGAGGGAGACGAGCAGTACTTC. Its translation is CSSTEGDEQYF.